Ten or more counts support the clone carrying this T cell receptor beta chain. Samples came from axillary lymph nodes draining the breast cancer. The sample comes from a study of breast tumors, draining lymph nodes, adjacent tissues. MiXCR, run by TCRdb on the multiplex PCR reads, gives a single entry per CDR3 protein. The sample carries roughly 130,000 distinct CDR3 sequences, about 20% recorded once. CDR3 length: 14 amino acids. The germline V gene has CDR1 SEHNR and CDR2 FQNEAQ (reference sequence). Trimming took 1 base from V and 3 from J, leaving 7 bases between them. Sequenced sample: axillary lymph node tissue. The TCR comes from a female donor with breast cancer. Some clones in this sample may be carry-over from other donors' samples. This chain joins TRBV7-9 and TRBJ2-1; D perhaps matches TRBD1 (5 bases). The CDR3 region has the DNA TGTGCCAGCAGCTTAGAGGGGAACTACAATGAGCAGTTCTTC. It specifies CASSLEGNYNEQFF.